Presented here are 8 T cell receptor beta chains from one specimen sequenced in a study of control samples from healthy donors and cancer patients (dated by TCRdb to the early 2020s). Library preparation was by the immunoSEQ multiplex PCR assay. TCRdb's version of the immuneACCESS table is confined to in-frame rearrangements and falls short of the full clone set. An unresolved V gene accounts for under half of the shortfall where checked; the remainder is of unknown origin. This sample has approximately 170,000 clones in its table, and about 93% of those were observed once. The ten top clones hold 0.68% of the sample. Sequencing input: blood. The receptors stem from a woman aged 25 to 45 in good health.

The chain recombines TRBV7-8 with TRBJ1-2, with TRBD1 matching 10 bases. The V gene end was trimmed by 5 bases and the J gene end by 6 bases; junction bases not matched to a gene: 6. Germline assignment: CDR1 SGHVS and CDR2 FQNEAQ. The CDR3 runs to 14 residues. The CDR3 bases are TGTGCCAGCAGCCTCTCCGGGACAGGGGATGGCTACACCTTC. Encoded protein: CASSLSGTGDGYTF. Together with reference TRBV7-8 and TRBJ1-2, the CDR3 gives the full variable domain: GAGVSQSPRYKVAKRGQDVALRCDPISGHVSLFWYQQALGQGPEFLTYFQNEAQLDKSGLPSDRFFAERPEGSVSTLKIQRTQQEDSAVYLCASSLSGTGDGYTFGSGTRLTVV.

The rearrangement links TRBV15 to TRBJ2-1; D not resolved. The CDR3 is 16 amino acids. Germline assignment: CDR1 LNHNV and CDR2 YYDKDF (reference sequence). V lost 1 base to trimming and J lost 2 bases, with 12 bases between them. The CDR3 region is CATSRGPGQAYNEQFF. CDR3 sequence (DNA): TGTGCCACCAGCAGAGGCCCTGGCCAAGCCTACAATGAGCAGTTCTTC.

CDR3 residues: CASSLAPWIREGLYEQYF. The CDR3 nucleotides are TGTGCCAGCAGCTTAGCGCCGTGGATCCGGGAGGGCCTTTACGAGCAGTACTTC. The J gene is TRBJ2-7, the V gene TRBV7-6, with 8 nucleotides matching TRBD2. This CDR3 is built from 18 residues. Germline CDR1 reads SGHVS; CDR2 reads FNYEAQ. J lost 4 bases, V lost 0 bases, and 14 bases had no gene match.

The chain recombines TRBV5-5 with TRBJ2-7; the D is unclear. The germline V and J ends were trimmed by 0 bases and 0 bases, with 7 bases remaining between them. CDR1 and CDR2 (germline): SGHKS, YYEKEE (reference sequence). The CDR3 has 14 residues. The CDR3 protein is CASSLVRSSYEQYF. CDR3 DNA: TGTGCCAGCAGCTTGGTCAGGAGCTCCTACGAGCAGTACTTC.

This CDR3 reads CASSLQGATNEKLFF. The CDR3 DNA reads as TGTGCCAGCAGCTTACAGGGTGCAACTAATGAAAAACTGTTTTTT. The chain has TRBV13 and TRBJ1-4; a possible D gene is TRBD1 (5 bases). The CDR3 covers 15 residues. Germline loops: CDR1 PRHDT, CDR2 FYEKMQ (reference sequence). With 2 bases removed from V and 0 bases from J, the gap between germline ends came to 7 bases.

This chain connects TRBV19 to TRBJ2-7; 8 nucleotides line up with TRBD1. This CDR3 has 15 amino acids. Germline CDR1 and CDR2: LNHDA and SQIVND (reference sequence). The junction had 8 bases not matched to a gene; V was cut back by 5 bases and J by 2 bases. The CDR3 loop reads CASSGRGQGTYEQYF. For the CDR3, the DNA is TGTGCCAGTAGTGGAAGAGGACAGGGAACCTACGAGCAGTACTTC.

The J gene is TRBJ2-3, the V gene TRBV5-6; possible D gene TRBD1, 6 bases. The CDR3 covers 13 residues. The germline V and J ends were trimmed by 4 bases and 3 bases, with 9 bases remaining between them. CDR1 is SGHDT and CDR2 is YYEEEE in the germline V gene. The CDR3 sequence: CASSAQGTDTQYF. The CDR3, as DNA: TGTGCCAGCAGCGCACAGGGTACAGATACGCAGTATTTT.

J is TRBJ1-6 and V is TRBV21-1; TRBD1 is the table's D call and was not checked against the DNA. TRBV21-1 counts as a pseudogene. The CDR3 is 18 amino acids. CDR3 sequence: CASSKASPGQEPNSPLHF. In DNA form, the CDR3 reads TGTGCCAGCAGCAAAGCCTCTCCGGGACAAGAACCTAATTCACCCCTCCACTTT.